The next 10 T cell receptor beta chains were all read from a single sample in a study of T-cell memory formation after mild COVID-19. In TCRdb, the 5' RACE reads were re-called with MiXCR into one record per CDR3 protein. The sample carries about 140,000 distinct CDR3 sequences, about 14% recorded once. Source material: PBMCs or a T cell subset sorted from them (not recorded which). All receptors derive from an adult woman who had mild COVID-19 (a few samples of this study predate the infection). Cell type and time point are not known.

In its sample, this clonotype was seen a few times. The genes are TRBV11-2 and TRBJ2-3; 10 nucleotides match TRBD2. The length of the CDR3 is 16 residues. The germline CDR1 and CDR2 sequences are SGHAT and FQNNGV. J lost 3 bases, V lost 1 base, and 4 bases had no gene match. CDR3 protein: CASSLVGTSDTDTQYF. CDR3 DNA sequence: TGTGCCAGCAGCTTAGTGGGGACTAGCGATACAGATACGCAGTATTTT.

This clonotype was picked up many times. V gene TRBV12-3 or TRBV12-4 combines with J gene TRBJ2-1; D gene unclear. The CDR3 sequence is 11 residues long. V lost 3 bases to trimming and J lost 9 bases, with 6 bases between them. The CDR3 DNA reads as TGTGCCAGCAGTTTGGGTGGTGAGCAGTTCTTC. It translates to CASSLGGEQFF.

The chain is built from TRBV7-6 and TRBJ2-3, with TRBD1 identical over 7 bases. The CDR3 consists of 15 residues. In germline, CDR1 is SGHVS, CDR2 FNYEAQ. With V trimmed by 10 bases and J by 0 bases, 10 bases remained unmatched. This CDR3 reads CATSNRDSSTDTQYF. CDR3 in DNA: TGTGCCACCTCGAACCGGGACAGTAGCACAGATACGCAGTATTTT.

This clonotype was detected a few times. The V call is TRBV5-1, the J call TRBJ1-2; unclear D gene. The CDR3 is 15 residues long. Per germline, CDR1 SGHRS and CDR2 YFSETQ. The ends were cut back, 0 bases at V and 8 bases at J, with 17 bases in the middle. The CDR3 reads CASSLDLGRKDGYTF. The DNA of the CDR3 is TGCGCCAGCAGCTTGGATCTCGGCAGGAAGGACGGCTACACCTTC.

With regard to this clonotype: A much larger clone differs by one base, so this may be a read error. J is TRBJ2-7 and V is TRBV9; 10 bases line up with TRBD1. Germline trimming cut 3 bases from V and 2 bases from J; bases unmatched to any gene: 2. The germline V gene has CDR1 SGDLS and CDR2 YYNGEE. This CDR3 is 14 amino acids long. CDR3 in DNA: TGTGCCAGCAGCGACGGGACAGGGGCCTACGAGCAGTACTTC. Its translation is CASSDGTGAYEQYF.

This clonotype was counted a few times. This chain links TRBV29-1 with TRBJ2-3, with 7 bases matching TRBD2. The germline CDR1 and CDR2 sequences are SQVTM and ANQGSEA. Trimming at V came to 3 bases and at J to 1 base, leaving 7 bases not matched to a gene. This CDR3 has 15 amino acids. CDR3 region: CSVDSPGRRTDTQYF. CDR3 bases: TGCAGCGTTGACTCCCCCGGGAGGCGCACAGATACGCAGTATTTT.

This clonotype showed up many times. V usage is TRBV12-3 or TRBV12-4 and J usage is TRBJ1-1; D not resolved. V lost 4 bases and J 5 bases, leaving 5 bases between the germline ends. The CDR3 spans 11 residues. CDR3 in DNA: TGTGCCAGCAGTTCTAGGACTGAAGCTTTCTTT. The encoded protein is CASSSRTEAFF.

There are a few counts of this clonotype. This CDR3 reads CASSAGGLHEQYF. The DNA of the CDR3 is TGTGCCAGCAGCGCAGGGGGACTACACGAGCAGTACTTC. This chain joins TRBV9 and TRBJ2-7; perhaps D is TRBD1 or TRBD2 (7 bases each). V gave up 3 bases and J gave up 5 bases, with 12 bases separating them. Germline V gene sequence: CDR1 SGDLS, CDR2 YYNGEE. This CDR3 is built from 13 residues.

The chain is built from TRBV12-3 or TRBV12-4 and TRBJ1-2; 7 positions agree with TRBD1. CDR3 length: 14 residues. J gave up 4 bases and V 4 bases, and 6 bases lay outside the gene matches. The CDR3: CASSYGTATYGYTF. The CDR3 bases are TGTGCCAGCAGTTACGGGACAGCAACCTATGGCTACACCTTC.

The sample holds a few counts of this clonotype. V usage is TRBV7-3 and J usage is TRBJ2-1; 10 bases are a match to TRBD1. The CDR3 runs to 16 residues. The ends lost 2 bases at V and 7 bases at J; junction bases unmatched: 8. CDR1 and CDR2 from the germline V gene are SGHTA and FQGTGA. Written as DNA, the CDR3 is TGTGCCAGCAGCTTAGAAGAGGGACAGGGGTTGAATGAGCAGTTCTTC. Its protein product is CASSLEEGQGLNEQFF.